Here is one T cell receptor (beta chain) with its context. Its specificity is unknown. The data stem from a study of T cell responses to AZD1222 COVID-19 vaccine. Study results and limitations: Clonal diversity may have been underestimated in mostly white British donors. Spike was spanned by vaccine-associated CD4 TCRs, with dominance at 160-218 and 743-854.

TCRdb keeps only in-frame clones here, not all; method: immunoSEQ multiplex PCR. The data contain under 150,000 clones, approximately 85% of them seen just once; the ten biggest clones take up 7.9%. The sample in question was peripheral blood, obtained 28 days after the second dose of the MenACWY control vaccine. The TCR comes from an adult who received the MenACWY meningococcal vaccine as a control.

The DNA for the CDR3 is TGCAGCGCGAAGACAGCCACGTATGGCTACACCTTC. Its translation is CSAKTATYGYTF. The J gene is TRBJ1-2, the V gene TRBV29-1, with a possible D match to TRBD1 (5 bases). The CDR3 sequence is 12 residues long. V was clipped by 7 bases and J by 5 bases, with 14 bases between them. Germline CDR1 and CDR2: SQVTM and ANQGSEA.